Shown below are 31 T cell receptor beta chains from a single sample sequenced in a study of blood T cell repertoires in COVID-19. TCRdb's table, derived via immunoSEQ multiplex PCR, lists solely in-frame clones and lacks some. The sample lists about 210,000 clones, 65% to 90% occurring once. The sequenced sample consisted of peripheral blood. These receptors were collected from a woman in her seventies with COVID-19, enrolled during active disease.

The chain has TRBV7-2 and TRBJ1-3, with D uncertain. V dropped 5 bases and J dropped 4 bases, with 15 bases sitting between them. CDR1 SGHTA and CDR2 FQGNSA come from the germline V gene. The CDR3 length is 15 residues. In DNA, the CDR3 is TGTGCCAGCAGCAGACAACCGGGAACCGGAAACACCATATATTTT. This gives the protein CASSRQPGTGNTIYF.

J is TRBJ1-5 and V is TRBV2; D gene unclear. The CDR3 runs 15 residues. The germline CDR1 and CDR2 sequences are SNHLY and FYNNEI. The ends were cut back, 4 bases at V and 3 bases at J, with 13 bases in the middle. The CDR3 region has the DNA TGTGCCAGCAGTGTAAGTGGTCAGGTCAATCAGCCCCAGCATTTT. Encoded protein: CASSVSGQVNQPQHF.

V usage is TRBV19 and J usage is TRBJ2-7; 8 bases align to TRBD1. The junction had 12 bases not matched to a gene; V was cut back by 5 bases and J by 3 bases. The CDR3 has 16 amino acids. CDR1 is LNHDA and CDR2 is SQIVND in the germline V gene (reference sequence). This CDR3 is CASSPPRGTGFYEQYF. CDR3 in DNA: TGTGCCAGTAGTCCGCCGCGAGGGACAGGCTTCTACGAGCAGTACTTC.

This clone came up a few times. The rearrangement joins TRBV3-1 (or the pseudogene TRBV3-2) to TRBJ2-2; 12 bases agree with TRBD2. This CDR3 is built from 17 residues. With 5 bases clipped from V and 6 bases from J, the junction kept 10 bases outside the gene matches. Germline assignment: CDR1 LGHDT and CDR2 YNNKEL (reference sequence). The CDR3 DNA reads TGTGCCAGCAGCGTGACTAGCGGGAGAGCTGGCTCCGGGGAGCTGTTTTTT. Amino acid sequence: CASSVTSGRAGSGELFF.

The J gene is TRBJ2-7, the V gene TRBV4-1; 7 nucleotides line up with TRBD1. The germline gives CDR1 MGHRA, CDR2 YSYEKL. V was clipped by 6 bases and J by 2 bases; unmatched bases: 10. This CDR3 region has 15 residues. In DNA form, the CDR3 reads TGCGCCAGCAGTCTCGGGACAGACCTCACCTACGAGCAGTACTTC. This codes for CASSLGTDLTYEQYF.

This sequence joins TRBV5-1 and TRBJ2-1; 8 positions agree with TRBD1. The CDR3 runs to 16 residues. The germline V gene has CDR1 SGHRS and CDR2 YFSETQ. The V segment lost 0 bases and the J segment 3 bases; nucleotides outside the gene matches: 5. The CDR3 spells CASSLADRGVYNEQFF. CDR3 nucleotides: TGCGCCAGCAGCTTGGCTGACAGGGGAGTCTACAATGAGCAGTTCTTC.

A single count supports this clone. The rearrangement links TRBV6-2 or TRBV6-3 to TRBJ1-1; possibly TRBD1 for D (5 bases). The CDR3 is 18 amino acids. From germline, CDR1 is MNHEY and CDR2 SVGEGT. The germline V and J ends were trimmed by 6 bases and 4 bases, with 27 bases remaining between them. The CDR3 is CASSLNTWQGLSSTEAFF. The CDR3 DNA reads as TGTGCCAGCAGCCTGAATACGTGGCAGGGTCTATCTAGCACTGAAGCTTTCTTT.

This clone was seen a few times. The chain links TRBV14 to TRBJ1-1; D unclear. The CDR3 sequence is 15 residues long. In germline, CDR1 is SGHDN, CDR2 FVKESK. Trimming pared 4 bases from V and 0 bases from J, leaving 12 bases between. CDR3 protein: CASSPFNSLNTEAFF. CDR3 DNA: TGTGCCAGCAGCCCTTTTAACAGCTTGAACACTGAAGCTTTCTTT.

The rearrangement links TRBV29-1 to TRBJ2-2; TRBD1 aligns across 11 bases. This CDR3 has 12 residues. In germline, CDR1 is SQVTM, CDR2 ANQGSEA. V gave up 6 bases and J gave up 6 bases; unmatched junction bases: 0. The CDR3 DNA sequence: TGCAGCGTGGGACAGGGGGCCGGGGAGCTGTTTTTT. Translation gives CSVGQGAGELFF.

The CDR3 loop reads CASSSPPRGSYNEQFF. CDR3 DNA sequence: TGTGCCAGCAGTTCCCCTCCCAGGGGCTCCTACAATGAGCAGTTCTTC. The chain recombines TRBV6-5 with TRBJ2-1; TRBD1 is a possible D gene (6 bases). The germline CDR1 and CDR2 sequences are MNHEY and SVGAGI. The CDR3 length is 16 residues. The V end was cut by 4 bases, the J end by 0 bases, with 13 bases between.

This chain joins TRBV2 and TRBJ1-3; no definite D call. Deletions cut 5 bases from V and 0 bases from J, with 14 bases between. The CDR3 runs 16 residues. Germline CDR1 reads SNHLY; CDR2 reads FYNNEI. Here the CDR3 reads CASSHSLTSSGNTIYF. Here the CDR3 DNA reads TGTGCCAGCAGTCATTCTCTCACGAGCTCTGGAAACACCATATATTTT.

The chain recombines TRBV18 with TRBJ1-2; 7 bases map to TRBD1. V dropped 3 bases and J dropped 4; count of bases not matched to a gene: 8. CDR1 KGHSH and CDR2 LQKENI come from the germline V gene. The CDR3 totals 15 residues. The CDR3 reads CASSPSGGTAYGYTF. The DNA for the CDR3 is TGTGCCAGCTCACCCTCTGGGGGGACAGCCTATGGCTACACCTTC. The whole variable domain, filled in from reference TRBV18 and TRBJ1-2, reads NAGVMQNPRHLVRRRGQEARLRCSPMKGHSHVYWYRQLPEEGLKFMVYLQKENIIDESGMPKERFSAEFPKEGPSILRIQQVVRGDSAAYFCASSPSGGTAYGYTFGSGTRLTVV.

The chain couples TRBV7-9 to TRBJ1-5; 9 bases align to TRBD1. The germline CDR1 and CDR2 sequences are SEHNR and FQNEAQ (reference sequence). This CDR3 region has 15 residues. J gave up 4 bases and V 5 bases, and 6 bases lay outside the gene matches. CDR3 sequence reads: CASSGPGTGNQPQHF. For the CDR3, the DNA is TGTGCCAGCAGCGGCCCAGGGACAGGGAATCAGCCCCAGCATTTT.

The chain employs TRBV25-1 and TRBJ1-2; TRBD1 agrees at 7 bases. This CDR3 contains 14 residues. The V segment lost 5 bases and the J segment 7 bases; nucleotides outside the gene matches: 10. The germline CDR1 and CDR2 sequences are MGHDK and SYGVNS. DNA of the CDR3: TGTGCCAGCAGTTCCGTGGACAGGTTCGGTGGCTACACCTTC. Its translation: CASSSVDRFGGYTF.

V usage is TRBV6-6 and J usage is TRBJ2-1, with 10 bases lining up with TRBD2. The CDR3 has 14 amino acids. The V segment lost 7 bases and the J segment 8 bases; nucleotides outside the gene matches: 8. In germline, CDR1 is MNHNY, CDR2 SVGAGI (reference sequence). CDR3 region: CASTSLAGIDEQFF. The DNA of the CDR3 is TGTGCCAGCACCTCACTAGCGGGGATCGATGAGCAGTTCTTC.

The V gene is TRBV7-2, the J gene TRBJ1-1; D is uncertain. The CDR3 has 14 amino acids. V was cut by 1 base and J by 2 bases, with 8 bases left in between. Germline CDR1 is SGHTA and CDR2 is FQGNSA. This CDR3 is CASSLGTFNTEAFF. For the CDR3, the DNA is TGTGCCAGCAGCTTAGGTACATTTAACACTGAAGCTTTCTTT. The complete variable domain, with remaining parts taken from reference TRBV7-2 and TRBJ1-1, reads GAGVSQSPSNKVTEKGKDVELRCDPISGHTALYWYRQSLGQGLEFLIYFQGNSAPDKSGLPSDRFSAERTGGSVSTLTIQRTQQEDSAVYLCASSLGTFNTEAFFGQGTRLTVV.

For the CDR3, the DNA is TGTGCCAGCAGCTCCTCAGGTTACAATGAGCAGTTCTTC. Its protein is CASSSSGYNEQFF. The chain carries TRBV7-3 and TRBJ2-1; D is unresolved. Per the germline V gene, CDR1 is SGHTA and CDR2 is FQGTGA. V lost 4 bases to trimming and J lost 4 bases, with 8 bases between them. The CDR3 is 13 amino acids.

The chain couples TRBV7-8 to TRBJ1-2, with 8 bases identical to TRBD1. The CDR3 extends over 14 amino acids. Germline V CDR1 and CDR2: SGHVS, FQNEAQ. V gave up 6 bases and J gave up 4 bases; unmatched junction bases: 7. CDR3 sequence (DNA): TGTGCCAGCAGACCAGGGGGCTTCGGCTATGGCTACACCTTC. Amino acids: CASRPGGFGYGYTF.

The rearrangement joins TRBV11-3 to TRBJ2-7; TRBD2 is a possible D gene (5 bases). V gave up 1 base and J gave up 0 bases, with 7 bases separating them. Per germline, CDR1 SGHNT and CDR2 YENEEA. This CDR3 spans 14 amino acids. CDR3 sequence reads: CASSLARASYEQYF. DNA of the CDR3: TGTGCCAGCAGCTTAGCGCGGGCCTCCTACGAGCAGTACTTC.

This rearrangement joins TRBV7-2 to TRBJ2-5; D possibly corresponds to TRBD1 (6 bases). CDR1 is SGHTA and CDR2 is FQGNSA in the germline V gene. The V and J ends lost 5 bases and 5 bases respectively, with 18 bases between them. The CDR3 is 15 amino acids. The CDR3 region has the DNA TGTGCCAGCAGCGCATTAAGCAGGGGCTCGGAGACCCAGTACTTC. It yields the protein CASSALSRGSETQYF.

The J gene is TRBJ1-6, the V gene TRBV7-9; 7 nucleotides match TRBD1. Germline V lookup: CDR1 SEHNR, CDR2 FQNEAQ (reference sequence). This CDR3 contains 15 residues. V was pared by 0 bases and J by 9 bases, with 5 bases of the junction left unmatched. CDR3 region: CASSLAGGAGSPLHF. The CDR3 DNA reads TGTGCCAGCAGCTTAGCAGGGGGCGCAGGTTCACCCCTCCACTTT.

DNA of the CDR3: TGTGCCAGCAGGGGCATAGCGCTGAGCTCCTACGAGCAGTACTTC. It specifies CASRGIALSSYEQYF. The chain is built from TRBV6-6 and TRBJ2-7; perhaps TRBD2 as D (5 bases). CDR3 length: 15 amino acids. The V end lost 6 bases, the J end lost 0 bases, and 15 bases lay between the germline ends. Germline V gene data show CDR1 as MNHNY and CDR2 as SVGAGI (reference sequence).

V usage is TRBV5-1 and J usage is TRBJ2-2; 7 nucleotides align to TRBD1. The germline gives CDR1 SGHRS, CDR2 YFSETQ. CDR3 length: 14 residues. The V gene end was trimmed by 7 bases and the J gene end by 5 bases; junction bases not matched to a gene: 8. The chain's CDR3 is CASAGTEGTGELFF. CDR3 DNA sequence: TGCGCCAGCGCCGGGACAGAGGGAACCGGGGAGCTGTTTTTT.

Written as DNA, the CDR3 is TGTGCCAGCAGTGAATTAAGGACAGGGGGCGATTATGGCTACACCTTC. Residues: CASSELRTGGDYGYTF. The rearrangement uses TRBV25-1 and TRBJ1-2; 11 bases line up with TRBD1. V was clipped by 1 base and J by 5 bases; unmatched bases: 6. Germline CDR1 MGHDK, CDR2 SYGVNS. The CDR3 has 16 amino acids.

V usage is TRBV29-1 and J usage is TRBJ2-7, with 7 positions matching TRBD1. From germline, CDR1 is SQVTM and CDR2 ANQGSEA. The junction had 6 bases not matched to a gene; V was cut back by 5 bases and J by 2 bases. The CDR3 sequence is 13 residues long. The DNA of the CDR3 is TGCAGCGTTAAAACGGGACAGACCTACGAGCAGTACTTC. It is translated as CSVKTGQTYEQYF.

The rearrangement uses TRBV7-3 and TRBJ2-2, with D perhaps TRBD1 (5 bases). CDR3 length: 14 amino acids. Germline V gene lookup returns CDR1 SGHTA and CDR2 FQGTGA. The V end was cut by 6 bases, the J end by 2 bases, with 10 bases between. CDR3 sequence reads: CASRVGVNTGELFF. The CDR3 DNA reads TGTGCCAGCAGAGTAGGGGTTAACACCGGGGAGCTGTTTTTT.

The rearrangement joins TRBV4-3 to TRBJ1-3; D gene uncertain. V gave up 4 bases and J gave up 0 bases, with 10 bases separating them. The CDR3 totals 15 residues. Germline CDR1 and CDR2: LGHNA and YSLEER. CDR3 in DNA: TGCGCCAGCAGCCCTGGAGAGGTCTCTGGAAACACCATATATTTT. Translated, it gives CASSPGEVSGNTIYF.

The chain joins TRBV4-1 to TRBJ1-1, with TRBD1 as a possible D gene (6 bases). Germline V gene data show CDR1 as MGHRA and CDR2 as YSYEKL. The CDR3 has 17 amino acids. V dropped 1 base and J dropped 4 bases, with 19 bases sitting between them. In nucleotides, the CDR3 is TGCGCCAGCAGCCAAGGTTGGGACACTCGGACCGGCACTGAAGCTTTCTTT. Translation gives CASSQGWDTRTGTEAFF.

A single count supports this clone. DNA for the CDR3: TGTGCCAGCAGCTTAGAAGGCGGGGGAAACTACAATGAGCAGTTCTTC. It translates to CASSLEGGGNYNEQFF. The chain joins TRBV11-3 to TRBJ2-1; 7 bases map to TRBD2. CDR1 and CDR2 (germline): SGHNT, YENEEA. This CDR3 region has 16 residues. Trimming took 0 bases from V and 3 from J; bases not matched to a gene: 5.

The CDR3 sequence: CAISEVKGGGQPQHF. The DNA of the CDR3 is TGTGCCATCAGTGAGGTGAAAGGAGGGGGCCAGCCCCAGCATTTT. The chain uses TRBV10-3 and TRBJ1-5, with 7 bases that match TRBD1. Germline CDR1 is ENHRY and CDR2 is SYGVKD. V dropped 2 bases and J dropped 7; count of bases not matched to a gene: 8. This CDR3 region has 15 residues.

The chain couples TRBV7-2 to TRBJ2-2; D possibly corresponds to TRBD2 (6 bases). V lost 3 bases and J lost 4, with 18 bases in between. The CDR3 is 17 residues long. Germline CDR1 reads SGHTA; CDR2 reads FQGNSA. DNA of the CDR3: TGTGCCAGCAGCTTCCCGGGAGACGGTAGGAGCACCGGGGAGCTGTTTTTT. Encoded protein: CASSFPGDGRSTGELFF.